This TCR beta chain emerged from a study of cytomegalovirus exposure and HLA in healthy donors. Here immunoSEQ multiplex PCR was the method, and the copy in TCRdb shows in-frame clones only, minus some. Of 150,000 to 200,000 clones in the sample, roughly 85% were seen once. This CDR3 is built from 16 residues. Germline values: CDR1 MNHNS, CDR2 SASEGT. V lost 3 bases and J lost 0, with 12 bases in between. The specimen sequenced was PBMCs. The V call is TRBV6-1, the J call TRBJ2-1, with D possibly matching TRBD2 (5 bases). This receptor was identified in a man between 18 and 29 years old in good health and CMV-seropositive. Here the CDR3 reads CASSDRLASSYNEQFF. The CDR3 coding sequence is TGTGCCAGCAGTGACCGATTAGCGAGCTCCTACAATGAGCAGTTCTTC.